This entry is about one TCR beta chain. The antigen remains undetermined. Trimming removed 2 bases from V and 2 bases from J, with 6 bases in between. This CDR3 contains 14 residues. Germline V lookup: CDR1 KGHSH, CDR2 LQKENI. This sample stems from a study of cytomegalovirus exposure and HLA in healthy donors. At the level of the study: Within the Caucasian-associated ancestry cluster were more than 75% of the approximately 400 genotyped donors. Study-wide results and caveats: Rare TCR sequences predominated, though certain public TCRs were found in many donors. An apparent linkage of common viral pathogens to several of the most significant clusters emerged in a later analysis.

The study ran its PCR with 60 Vbeta and 13 Jbeta primers. Libraries were prepared by immunoSEQ multiplex PCR; TCRdb keeps only in-frame clonotypes and omits some of them. The sample lists under 200,000 clones, around four fifths occurring once. V gene TRBV18 combines with J gene TRBJ1-4; weak D call: TRBD1 (5 bases). The material sequenced was PBMCs. The TCR originated in a woman aged 50 to 65 in good health and CMV-seropositive. The DNA for the CDR3 is TGTGCCAGCTCACCATGGGGCACTAATGAAAAACTGTTTTTT. Residues: CASSPWGTNEKLFF.